This T cell receptor (beta chain) was observed in a study of CXCR3-negative and CXCR3-positive naive CD8 T cells. Study outcomes and limitations: The study found more hydrophobic TRB CDR3s in CXCR3-positive naive cells than in CXCR3-negative naive cells. Within a donor, both naive subsets shared TRBV-TRBJ usage, unlike memory cells.

Of note for this clonotype: Antigen: not known.

Libraries were UMI-labeled 5' RACE TRB cDNA. TCRdb reprocessed the 5' RACE reads and stores each CDR3 protein as one record, lacking DNA. The table lists more than 75,000 distinct CDR3 sequences. The germline gives CDR1 SGHRS, CDR2 YFSETQ. The CDR3 loop spans 13 amino acids. Triplicate sorts of 300,000 cells per CD8+ subset. Naive CD8+ T cells were CD45RO-CCR7+CD27+CD95-. This TCR derives from a human donor in good health. Some clones in this sample may be carry-over from other donors' samples. Specimen: naive CXCR3+ CD8+ T cells from blood. The subset is: CD45RO-CCR7+CD27+CD95- naive CD8+ T cells expressing CXCR3 (TNR3+). The chain links TRBV5-1 to TRBJ2-3. CDR3 amino acids: CASSLDAVDTQYF.